This T cell receptor (beta chain) came from a study of blood T cell repertoires in COVID-19. About the study: Acute and convalescent COVID-19 specimens originated in the United States, Italy and Spain. PBMCs, B-cell-depleted T cells, or T cells provided the cDNA or gDNA that made up the material.

This clone was seen a few times. V was clipped by 3 bases and J by 4 bases, with 18 bases between them. This CDR3 is 16 amino acids long. Germline CDR1 and CDR2: MNHNS and SASEGT. Methods used by the authors: For nucleated cells, counts were estimated from reference gene primer amplification. Assay: immunoSEQ multiplex PCR; the TCRdb copy retains only in-frame clones and omits some. That table gives V, J and clone size, and the DNA gave D and trimming. Of under 300,000 clones listed, approximately 82% are singletons. The source is a woman aged 40 to 50 who had recovered from COVID-19. The sample was peripheral blood. This sequence joins TRBV6-1 and TRBJ2-5; D is possibly TRBD2 (6 bases). The CDR3 loop is CASSDLMGGGGETQYF. The CDR3 DNA follows: TGTGCCAGCAGTGACTTAATGGGGGGAGGCGGAGAGACCCAGTACTTC.